This TCR beta chain is from a study of cytomegalovirus exposure and HLA in healthy donors. The primer mix had 60 Vbeta and 13 Jbeta primers. Using immunoSEQ multiplex PCR, the repertoire was profiled, and TCRdb retains in-frame clones only, with some absent. The sample has about 130,000 clones, around 85% seen once; the top ten hold around 4%. The CDR3 covers 13 residues. The J gene is TRBJ1-2, the V gene TRBV21-1; the D call in the table, TRBD1, was not verified against the DNA. TRBV21-1 is deemed a pseudogene. This sequence was found in a man aged 18 to 30 in good health and CMV-seropositive. Sequenced: PBMCs. The CDR3 DNA follows: TGTGCCAGTCCAAGGGGGCCGCTGGATGGCTACACCTTC. It yields the protein CASPRGPLDGYTF.